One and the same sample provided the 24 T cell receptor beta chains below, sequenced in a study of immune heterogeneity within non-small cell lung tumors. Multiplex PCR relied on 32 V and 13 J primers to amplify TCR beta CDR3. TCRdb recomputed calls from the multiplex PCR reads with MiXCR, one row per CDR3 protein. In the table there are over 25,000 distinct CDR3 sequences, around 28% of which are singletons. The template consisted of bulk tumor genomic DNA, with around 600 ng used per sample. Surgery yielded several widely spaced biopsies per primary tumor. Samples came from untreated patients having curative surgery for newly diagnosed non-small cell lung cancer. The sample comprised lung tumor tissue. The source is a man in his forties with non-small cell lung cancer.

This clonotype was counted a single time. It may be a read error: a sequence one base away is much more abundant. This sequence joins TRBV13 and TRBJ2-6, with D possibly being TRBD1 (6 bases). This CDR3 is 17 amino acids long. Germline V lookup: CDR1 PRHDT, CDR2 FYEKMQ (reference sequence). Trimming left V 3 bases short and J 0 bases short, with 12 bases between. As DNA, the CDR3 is TGTGCCAGCAGCTTTCAGACAGGTCTCTCTGGGGCCAACGTCCTGACTTTC. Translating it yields CASSFQTGLSGANVLTF.

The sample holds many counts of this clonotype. The CDR3 loop is CSASNRANTEAFF. DNA for the CDR3: TGCAGTGCTAGTAACAGGGCGAACACTGAAGCTTTCTTT. The rearrangement uses TRBV20-1 and TRBJ1-1; weak D call: TRBD1 (6 bases). There are 13 residues in the CDR3. The ends were cut back, 3 bases at V and 1 base at J, with 9 bases in the middle. Germline V gene lookup returns CDR1 DFQATT and CDR2 SNEGSKA (reference sequence).

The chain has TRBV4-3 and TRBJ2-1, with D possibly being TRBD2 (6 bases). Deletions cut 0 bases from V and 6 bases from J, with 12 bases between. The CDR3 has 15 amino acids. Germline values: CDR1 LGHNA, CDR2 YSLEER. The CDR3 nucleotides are TGCGCCAGCAGCCAAGATCAGGAGGGCCGCAATGAGCAGTTCTTC. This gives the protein CASSQDQEGRNEQFF.

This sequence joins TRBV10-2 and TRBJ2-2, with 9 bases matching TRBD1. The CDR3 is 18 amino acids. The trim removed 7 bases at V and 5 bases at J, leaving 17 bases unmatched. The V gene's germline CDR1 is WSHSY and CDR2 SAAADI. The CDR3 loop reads CASTDEPGTGILTGELFF. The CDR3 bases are TGCGCCAGCACTGACGAACCGGGGACAGGGATACTAACCGGGGAGCTGTTTTTT.

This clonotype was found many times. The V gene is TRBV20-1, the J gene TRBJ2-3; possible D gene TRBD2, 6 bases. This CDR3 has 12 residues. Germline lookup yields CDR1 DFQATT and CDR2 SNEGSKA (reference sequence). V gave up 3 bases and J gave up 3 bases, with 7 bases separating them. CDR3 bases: TGCAGTGCTAGGGAGGGTACAGATACGCAGTATTTT. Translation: CSAREGTDTQYF.

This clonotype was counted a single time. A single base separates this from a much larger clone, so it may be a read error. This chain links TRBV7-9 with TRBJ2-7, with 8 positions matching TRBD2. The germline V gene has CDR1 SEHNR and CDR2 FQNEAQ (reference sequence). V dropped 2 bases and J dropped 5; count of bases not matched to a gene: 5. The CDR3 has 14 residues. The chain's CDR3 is CASSLSGSSHEQYF. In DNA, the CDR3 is TGTGCCAGCAGCTTAAGCGGGAGTAGCCACGAGCAGTACTTC. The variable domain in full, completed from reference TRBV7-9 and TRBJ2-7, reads DTGVSQNPRHKITKRGQNVTFRCDPISEHNRLYWYRQTLGQGPEFLTYFQNEAQLEKSRLLSDRFSAERPKGSFSTLEIQRTEQGDSAMYLCASSLSGSSHEQYFGPGTRLTVT.

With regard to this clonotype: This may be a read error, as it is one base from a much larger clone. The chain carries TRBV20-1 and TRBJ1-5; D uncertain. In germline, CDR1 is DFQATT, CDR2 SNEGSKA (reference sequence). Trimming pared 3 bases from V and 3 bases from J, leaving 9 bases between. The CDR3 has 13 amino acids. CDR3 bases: TGCAGTGCTAGGTGGGGTTTCAATCAGCCCCAGCATTTT. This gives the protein CSARWGFNQPQHF.

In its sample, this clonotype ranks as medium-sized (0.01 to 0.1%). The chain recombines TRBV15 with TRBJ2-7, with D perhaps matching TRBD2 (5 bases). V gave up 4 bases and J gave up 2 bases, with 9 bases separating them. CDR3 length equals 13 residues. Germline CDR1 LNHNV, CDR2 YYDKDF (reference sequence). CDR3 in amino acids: CATSISGTYEQYF. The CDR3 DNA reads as TGTGCCACCAGCATTTCGGGGACCTACGAGCAGTACTTC.

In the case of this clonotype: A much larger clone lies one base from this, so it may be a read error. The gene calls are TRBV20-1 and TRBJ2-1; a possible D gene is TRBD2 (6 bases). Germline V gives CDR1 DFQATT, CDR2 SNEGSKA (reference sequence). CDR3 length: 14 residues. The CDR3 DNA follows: TGCAGTGCTGGGGACTTGAGCTCCTACAATCAGCAGTTCTTC. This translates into CSAGDLSSYNQQFF.

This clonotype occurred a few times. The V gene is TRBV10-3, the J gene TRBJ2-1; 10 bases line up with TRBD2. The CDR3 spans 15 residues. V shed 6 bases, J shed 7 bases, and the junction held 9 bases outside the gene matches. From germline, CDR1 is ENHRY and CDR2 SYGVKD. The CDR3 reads CAIRPAGGLKNEQFF. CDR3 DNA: TGTGCCATCAGACCAGCGGGAGGGCTGAAAAATGAGCAGTTCTTC.

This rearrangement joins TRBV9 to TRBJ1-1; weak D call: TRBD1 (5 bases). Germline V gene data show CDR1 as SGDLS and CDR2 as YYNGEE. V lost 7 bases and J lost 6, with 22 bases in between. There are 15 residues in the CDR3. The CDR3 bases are TGTGCCAGCTGCCAACTTGCGGGTCGGGGCGCTGAAGCTTTCTTT. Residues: CASCQLAGRGAEAFF.

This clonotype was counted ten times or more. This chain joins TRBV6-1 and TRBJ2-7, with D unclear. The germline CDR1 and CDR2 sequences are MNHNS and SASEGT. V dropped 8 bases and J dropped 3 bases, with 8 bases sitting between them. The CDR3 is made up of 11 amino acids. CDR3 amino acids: CASHIDYEQYF. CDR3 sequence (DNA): TGTGCCAGCCATATCGACTACGAGCAGTACTTC.

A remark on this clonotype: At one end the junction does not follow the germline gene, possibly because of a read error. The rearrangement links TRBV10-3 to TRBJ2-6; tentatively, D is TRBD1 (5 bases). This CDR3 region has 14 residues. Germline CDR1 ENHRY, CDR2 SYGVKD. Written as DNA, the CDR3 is TGTGCCACCGGACCAAGCTCTGGGGCCAACGTCCCGACTTTC. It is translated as CATGPSSGANVPTF.

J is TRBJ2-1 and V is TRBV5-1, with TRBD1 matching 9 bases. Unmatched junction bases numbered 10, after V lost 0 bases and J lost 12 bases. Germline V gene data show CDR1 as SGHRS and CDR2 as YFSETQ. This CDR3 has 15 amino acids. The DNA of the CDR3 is TGCGCCAGCAGCTTGGGTCCCGACAGGGGGTCTGTGCAGTTCTTC. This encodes CASSLGPDRGSVQFF.

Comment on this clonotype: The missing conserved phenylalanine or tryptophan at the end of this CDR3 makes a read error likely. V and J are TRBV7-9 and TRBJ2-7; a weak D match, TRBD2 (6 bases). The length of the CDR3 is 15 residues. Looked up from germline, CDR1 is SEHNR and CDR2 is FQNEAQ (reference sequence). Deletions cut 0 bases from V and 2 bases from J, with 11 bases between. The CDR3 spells CASSLAVGGTYEQYL. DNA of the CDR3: TGTGCCAGCAGCTTAGCGGTTGGGGGGACCTACGAGCAGTACTTA.

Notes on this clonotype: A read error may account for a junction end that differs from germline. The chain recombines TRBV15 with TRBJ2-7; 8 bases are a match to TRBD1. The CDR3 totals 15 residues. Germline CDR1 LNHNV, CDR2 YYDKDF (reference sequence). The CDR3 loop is CATSRTGTGAYDQYF. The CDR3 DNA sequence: TGTGCCACCAGCAGAACCGGGACAGGAGCCTACGATCAGTACTTC. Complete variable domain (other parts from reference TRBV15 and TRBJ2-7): DAMVIQNPRYQVTQFGKPVTLSCSQTLNHNVMYWYQQKSSQAPKLLFHYYDKDFNNEADTPDNFQSRRPNTSFCFLDIRSPGLGDTAMYLCATSRTGTGAYDQYFGPGTRLTVT.

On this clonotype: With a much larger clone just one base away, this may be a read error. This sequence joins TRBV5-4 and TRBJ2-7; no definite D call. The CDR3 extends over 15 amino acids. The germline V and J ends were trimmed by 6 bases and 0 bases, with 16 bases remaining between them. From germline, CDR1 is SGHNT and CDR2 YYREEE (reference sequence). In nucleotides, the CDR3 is TGTGCCAGCAACGCTTTACGTAAGGGCTCCTACGAGCAGTACTTC. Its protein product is CASNALRKGSYEQYF.

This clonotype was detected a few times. DNA of the CDR3: TGTGCCTGGAGTGTAAGGGGAGAGGGAGATACGCAGTATTTT. It codes for CAWSVRGEGDTQYF. The gene calls are TRBV30 and TRBJ2-3; D could derive from TRBD1 or TRBD2 (5 bases each). This CDR3 is 14 amino acids long. The V end was cut by 0 bases, the J end by 5 bases, with 12 bases between. The V gene's germline CDR1 is GTSNPN and CDR2 SVGIG (reference sequence).

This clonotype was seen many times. CDR3 DNA: TGTGCCAGCAGTGAAGACGGTGATCAGCCCCAGCATTTT. Its translation: CASSEDGDQPQHF. J is TRBJ1-5 and V is TRBV2; D not resolved. The CDR3 sequence is 13 residues long. Germline V gene lookup returns CDR1 SNHLY and CDR2 FYNNEI. Trimming took 1 base from V and 5 from J, leaving 6 bases between them.

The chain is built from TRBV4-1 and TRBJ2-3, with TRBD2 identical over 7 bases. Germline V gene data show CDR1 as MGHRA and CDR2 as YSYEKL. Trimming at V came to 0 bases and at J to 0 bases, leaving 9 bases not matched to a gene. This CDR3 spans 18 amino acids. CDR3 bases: TGCGCCAGCAGCCAAGATCCCATGACTAGCCATAGCACAGATACGCAGTATTTT. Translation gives CASSQDPMTSHSTDTQYF.

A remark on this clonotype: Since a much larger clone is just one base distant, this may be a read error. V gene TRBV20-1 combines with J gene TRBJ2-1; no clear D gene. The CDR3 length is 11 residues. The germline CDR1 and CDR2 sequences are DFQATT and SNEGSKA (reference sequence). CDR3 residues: CRADSWRVQFF. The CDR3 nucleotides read TGCAGAGCCGATAGCTGGAGAGTACAGTTCTTC.

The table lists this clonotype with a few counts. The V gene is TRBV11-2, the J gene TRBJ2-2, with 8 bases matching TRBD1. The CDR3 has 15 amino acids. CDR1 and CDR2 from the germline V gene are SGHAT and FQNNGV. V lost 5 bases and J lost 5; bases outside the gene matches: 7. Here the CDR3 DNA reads TGTGCCAGCAGCCGAGGACAGGGAAGGACCGGGGAGCTGTTTTTT. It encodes CASSRGQGRTGELFF.

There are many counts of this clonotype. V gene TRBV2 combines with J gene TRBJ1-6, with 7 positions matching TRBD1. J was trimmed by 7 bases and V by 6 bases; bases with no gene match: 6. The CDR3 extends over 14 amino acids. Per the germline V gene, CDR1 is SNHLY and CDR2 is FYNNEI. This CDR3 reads CASSPQGMNSPLHF. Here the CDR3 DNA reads TGTGCCAGCAGCCCACAGGGGATGAATTCACCCCTCCACTTT.

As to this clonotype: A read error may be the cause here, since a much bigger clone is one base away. CDR3 protein: CASSYSALAGIYNEQFF. The CDR3 nucleotides are TGTGCCAGCAGTTACTCGGCACTAGCGGGCATCTACAATGAGCAGTTCTTC. This rearrangement joins TRBV6-5 to TRBJ2-1; TRBD2 matches 9 bases. V shed 0 bases and J 3 bases; nucleotides not matched to a gene: 6. Germline V gives CDR1 MNHEY, CDR2 SVGAGI. This CDR3 is 17 amino acids long.